This TCR beta chain was sequenced during a study of blood T cell repertoires in COVID-19. About the research overall: PBMCs, B-cell-depleted T cells, or T cells provided the cDNA or gDNA that made up the material.

The data were produced by immunoSEQ multiplex PCR, yet TCRdb's version contains in-frame clones alone and is incomplete. The sample includes fewer than 250,000 clones, roughly nine tenths seen only once; the top ten take about 1.8%. The junction had 3 bases not matched to a gene; V was cut back by 2 bases and J by 4 bases. This CDR3 region has 15 residues. Germline assignment: CDR1 SEHNR and CDR2 FQNEAQ (reference sequence). This TCR was recovered from a man between 65 and 85 years old with acute or convalescent COVID-19. The chain couples TRBV7-9 to TRBJ2-1, with 9 bases identical to TRBD2. Material: peripheral blood. CDR3 protein: CASSLKAGGYNEQFF. CDR3 in DNA: TGTGCCAGCAGCTTAAAAGCGGGAGGTTACAATGAGCAGTTCTTC.